Here is one T cell receptor beta chain with its context. This clonotype has a handful of counts. Its specific antigen is unknown. Nothing much larger sits one base from this clone, and base qualities are not available. Looking up the germline V gene (reference sequence) yields CDR1 SEHNR and CDR2 FQNEAQ. Trimming at the junction amounts to 5 bases on V and 6 bases on J, and the germline ends lie 15 bases apart. From its cysteine to its phenylalanine, the CDR3 spans 14 amino acids. Only CDR3 DNA remains: 42 bases, in frame from the first base. Interpreted using the paper, the time point label stands for: pre-sensitization, week 0. The sample's treatment or condition, from its label and the paper: therapeutic diphenylcyclopropenone sensitization with weekly scalp DPC. Blood at each patch-test visit was drawn before the patch test was applied. Patients were eligible if aged 18 to 70, diagnosed with alopecia and judged suitable for DPC therapy, and pregnant patients were excluded. Unfractionated whole blood was collected in Tempus Blood RNA tubes, and total RNA was extracted from that blood.

The record originates from a study of human T cells and chemical hapten exposure (dated by TCRdb to the early 2020s). Looking at the study overall: For sensitization, 2% DPC in acetone was applied to a 2 cm by 2 cm area of upper inner arm skin. Patients additionally received weekly therapeutic DPC doses to the scalp throughout the approximately 25-week study period. Patch testing was performed on the upper back with Finn chambers containing 0.01% DPC, and the patch tests were scored after 6 days according to International Contact Dermatitis Research Group standards. The patient cohort, mostly female, included alopecia areata with under or over 50% scalp involvement, alopecia totalis and alopecia universalis. Libraries were pooled for sequencing, and variation in per-sample TCR yields was attributed mainly to small differences in library volumes within the pool. This study followed changes in the peripheral blood TCR repertoire in vivo during primary and secondary sensitization of alopecia patients to the hapten diphenylcyclopropenone (DPC). Blood was sampled from patients pre-sensitization (week 0) and at 2, 6 and about 24 weeks after DPC sensitization. Approximately 30 alopecia patients provided blood for TCR sequencing at one to four time points (pre-sensitization, 2, 6 and 24 weeks). Results the study describes overall, beyond this receptor: After repeated subsampling, the strength of the expansion versus patch-test correlation and the threshold at which it became significant changed. The number of PT1 expanded TCRs positively correlated with patch test score, significant at thresholds 8, 16 and 32 but not 4. DPC sensitization did not change how many TCRs were above 1 in 1000 frequency, and no evidence was found of alterations in global repertoire structure. Alopecia, a presumed autoimmune disease, was present in all patients, so the immune response of the patients might differ from that of healthy individuals. Significantly more large CDR3 similarity clusters were formed by expanded TCRs than by pre-sensitization or healthy control sets, consistent with antigen-driven responses.

Libraries were made using RACE. Sequenced on a NextSeq 500. During library preparation, unique molecular identifiers were attached to individual cDNA molecules so that TCRs could be counted in a quantitative, reproducible way. Each blood RNA sample was used to sequence both TCR alpha and TCR beta chains. Per the authors' processing: The median number of TCRs per sample was 95,638, ranging from about 20,000 to 750,000. V, J and CDR3 annotation of the TCR reads was carried out using the Decombinator software suite. To make PS versus PT1 abundance plots, every sample was subsampled to the same number of TCRs (28,000). TCRs were defined as expanded if absent before sensitization and observed at least eight times at the 2-week time point. TCRdb reworked the public reads: Q25 trimming with fastp, MiXCR clone assembly, productive beta chains retained. Here each entry gathers all rows of one CDR3 protein and keeps the most common genes and DNA. These V and J calls derive from TCRdb rather than the authors' analysis. In all, the sample holds roughly 38,000 distinct CDR3 sequences, and approximately 7.6% of those were seen once. The ten largest account for roughly 1.3% of the sample.

The sequence came from a woman between 45 and 65 years old with alopecia areata. Some clones in this sample may be carry-over from other donors' samples. The chain joins TRBV7-9 to TRBJ2-3; the D gene is tentatively TRBD1 or TRBD2, each matching 5 bases. The sequencing here drew on whole blood, taken in connection with sensitization to the hapten diphenylcyclopropenone (DPC). The CDR3 region has the sequence CASSPGRTADTQYF. Here is the DNA: TGTGCCAGCAGCCCGGGACGGACGGCGGATACGCAGTATTTT.